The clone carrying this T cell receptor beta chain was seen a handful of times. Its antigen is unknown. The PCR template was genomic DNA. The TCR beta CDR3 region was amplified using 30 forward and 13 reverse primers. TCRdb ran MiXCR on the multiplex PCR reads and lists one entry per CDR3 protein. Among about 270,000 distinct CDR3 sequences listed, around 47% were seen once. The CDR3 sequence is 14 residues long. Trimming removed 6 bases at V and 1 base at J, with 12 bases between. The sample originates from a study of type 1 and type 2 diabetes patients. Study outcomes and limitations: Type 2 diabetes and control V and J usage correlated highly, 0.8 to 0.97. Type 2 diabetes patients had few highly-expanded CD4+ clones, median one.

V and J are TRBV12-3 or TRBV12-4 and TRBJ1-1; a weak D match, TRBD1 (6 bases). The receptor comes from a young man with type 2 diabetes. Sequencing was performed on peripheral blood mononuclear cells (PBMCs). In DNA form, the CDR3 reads TGTGCCAGCAGCCTCGACAGGCAGAACACTGAAGCTTTCTTT. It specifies CASSLDRQNTEAFF.